The 11 T cell receptor beta chains listed next were all sequenced from one sample in a study of spatial heterogeneity in lung cancer. Study outcomes and limitations: Mutation counts in tumors were tracked by counts of expanded intratumoral alpha and beta TCRs.

From the 5' RACE reads, TCRdb called clonotypes with MiXCR, one entry per CDR3 protein. The profile shows about 6,900 distinct CDR3 sequences, about 20% of them singletons. Time point noted: sample taken at primary tumor resection. No antigen has been assigned to these receptors. Sample: lung tumor tissue, taken at surgery. The receptors come from a female donor with early-stage non-small cell lung cancer.

This chain links TRBV29-1 with TRBJ2-3; 8 bases fit TRBD1. CDR1 and CDR2 (germline): SQVTM, ANQGSEA. The CDR3 is 12 amino acids. J gave up 5 bases and V 5 bases, and 3 bases lay outside the gene matches. Here the CDR3 reads CSVSRGQDTQYF. The CDR3 nucleotides are TGCAGCGTTTCCAGGGGGCAAGATACGCAGTATTTT.

By sample share, this clonotype is medium-sized (0.01 to 0.1%). One junction end disagrees with the germline gene, perhaps due to a read error. The chain combines TRBV2 with TRBJ2-5; D might be TRBD1 or TRBD2, each matching 5 bases. In germline, CDR1 is SNHLY, CDR2 FYNNEI. This CDR3 is built from 8 residues. The DNA of the CDR3 is TGTGCGATAACCGGGGCCCACTTC. Translated: CAITGAHF.

This sequence joins TRBV10-3 and TRBJ2-1, with a possible D match to TRBD1 (5 bases). The CDR3 totals 12 residues. The germline V gene has CDR1 ENHRY and CDR2 SYGVKD. Trimming shortened V by 3 bases and J by 10 bases, and 10 bases separated the two germline ends. Written as DNA, the CDR3 is TGTGCCATCAGTGACTGGGGCCGGGAGCAGTTCTTC. This encodes CAISDWGREQFF.

The sample holds a few counts of this clonotype. This chain uses TRBV18 with TRBJ1-2; no definite D call. CDR1 is KGHSH and CDR2 is LQKENI in the germline V gene. Trimming pared 4 bases from V and 2 bases from J, leaving 11 bases between. The CDR3 covers 14 residues. The CDR3 is CASSRDNGNYGYTF. DNA for the CDR3: TGTGCCAGCTCACGAGATAACGGAAACTATGGCTACACCTTC.

This clonotype is classed as medium-sized (0.01 to 0.1%). This chain links TRBV7-3 with TRBJ2-7, with D hard to call. Germline CDR1 is SGHTA and CDR2 is FQGTGA. Between the trimmed V and J ends, which lost 2 bases and 4 bases, there was a span of 9 bases. There are 13 residues in the CDR3. DNA for the CDR3: TGTGCCAGCAGCTTAGCTAGTTCGTACGAGCAGTACTTC. Its protein product is CASSLASSYEQYF. Based on the CDR3 plus reference TRBV7-3 and TRBJ2-7, the full variable domain is GAGVSQTPSNKVTEKGKYVELRCDPISGHTALYWYRQSLGQGPEFLIYFQGTGAADDSGLPNDRFFAVRPEGSVSTLKIQRTERGDSAVYLCASSLASSYEQYFGPGTRLTVT.

This clonotype was seen once. V and J are TRBV28 and TRBJ2-1; TRBD1 might be the D (7 bases). CDR3 length equals 14 residues. Per the germline V gene, CDR1 is MDHEN and CDR2 is SYDVKM. The ends were cut back, 5 bases at V and 7 bases at J, with 15 bases in the middle. CDR3 sequence (DNA): TGTGCCAGCAGTGGACAGGCGGGGCAAAATGAGCAGTTCTTC. Its protein product is CASSGQAGQNEQFF.

This clonotype was detected only a few times. The chain joins TRBV4-2 to TRBJ2-3; 9 bases align to TRBD2. CDR1 and CDR2 from the germline V gene are LGHNA and YNFKEQ. The CDR3 has 21 residues. Trimming cost V 0 bases and J 0 bases; bases outside gene matches: 16. The CDR3 loop is CASSQDSRLAGITSSTDTQYF. CDR3 coding DNA: TGTGCCAGCAGCCAAGACAGTCGGCTAGCGGGGATAACATCTAGCACAGATACGCAGTATTTT.

This clonotype was seen a handful of times. The V and J genes are TRBV10-3 and TRBJ2-3; possibly TRBD2 for D (5 bases). V shed 6 bases and J shed 5 bases, with 15 bases lying between them. The germline V gene encodes CDR1 ENHRY and CDR2 SYGVKD. The CDR3 spans 14 residues. The CDR3 region is CAISLWTGEDTQYF. CDR3 DNA: TGTGCCATCAGCCTCTGGACTGGTGAAGATACGCAGTATTTT.

This clonotype is medium-sized within its sample. The chain recombines TRBV7-9 with TRBJ2-1; D remains ambiguous. CDR3 length: 16 residues. Germline V CDR1 and CDR2: SEHNR, FQNEAQ (reference sequence). The V gene lost 5 bases and the J gene lost 0 bases, with 14 bases spanning the gap. DNA for the CDR3: TGTGCCAGCAGCCCAGGCGCGGTGAGCTCCTACAATGAGCAGTTCTTC. Translating gives CASSPGAVSSYNEQFF.

The J gene is TRBJ1-4, the V gene TRBV5-5; D gene unclear. The germline V gene has CDR1 SGHKS and CDR2 YYEKEE (reference sequence). V dropped 3 bases and J dropped 8 bases, with 14 bases sitting between them. There are 14 residues in the CDR3. CDR3 nucleotide sequence: TGTGCCAGCAGCTCCCACAGTCACGACGAAAAACTGTTTTTT. Encoded protein: CASSSHSHDEKLFF.

There are a few counts of this clonotype. Germline and junction disagree at one end, which may indicate a read error. The V and J genes are TRBV4-1 and TRBJ2-2; tentatively, D is TRBD1 (6 bases). Germline-derived CDR1 and CDR2 are MGHRA and YSYEKL. This CDR3 spans 13 amino acids. CDR3 in DNA: TGCGCCAGCAGGCAAGGGGGCACCGGGGAGCTGTTTTTT. It translates to CASRQGGTGELFF.